Each of the 5 T cell receptor beta chains below was sequenced from the same sample in a study of blood T cell repertoires in COVID-19. Sequenced by immunoSEQ multiplex PCR; TCRdb stores in-frame clones only, minus some. This sample has approximately 230,000 clones, with about 87% found just once. Input material: peripheral blood. These receptors all come from a woman under 40 with COVID-19, enrolled during active disease.

V and J are TRBV7-9 and TRBJ1-2; 8 bases are a match to TRBD1. The V segment lost 1 base and the J segment 1 base; nucleotides outside the gene matches: 5. CDR1 is SEHNR and CDR2 is FQNEAQ in the germline V gene (reference sequence). The CDR3 length is 16 residues. This CDR3 reads CASSLGGQAINYGYTF. CDR3 in DNA: TGTGCCAGCAGCTTAGGGGGACAGGCAATTAACTATGGCTACACCTTC.

This clone appeared a single time. The CDR3 DNA reads as TGTGCCAGCAGTTTTGGGCGAGATGAAAAACTGTTTTTT. Protein product: CASSFGRDEKLFF. J is TRBJ1-4 and V is TRBV12-3 or TRBV12-4; D gene uncertain. The CDR3 is made up of 13 amino acids. V was pared by 3 bases and J by 6 bases, with 8 bases between.

This chain connects TRBV19 to TRBJ2-2; 11 nucleotides line up with TRBD1. Germline V gives CDR1 LNHDA, CDR2 SQIVND (reference sequence). Unmatched junction bases numbered 9, after V lost 6 bases and J lost 6 bases. The CDR3 runs to 16 residues. The CDR3 DNA reads as TGTGCCAGTAGCAGCGGACAGGGGGCAGGCGCCGGGGAGCTGTTTTTT. Translated, it gives CASSSGQGAGAGELFF.

The gene calls are TRBV28 and TRBJ1-2, with D perhaps matching TRBD1 (5 bases). Trimming cost V 6 bases and J 4 bases, with 12 bases left between them. The CDR3 runs to 13 residues. The germline V gene has CDR1 MDHEN and CDR2 SYDVKM. CDR3 bases: TGTGCCAGCAGCCCAGACAGAGGCTATGGCTACACCTTC. Translated, it gives CASSPDRGYGYTF.

This clone was observed once. The CDR3 bases are TGTGCCAGCAGCCTGGTCGGGACTAAGGGAGGCTACACCTTC. This gives the protein CASSLVGTKGGYTF. The chain combines TRBV7-9 with TRBJ1-2; TRBD1 is a possible D gene (5 bases). CDR3 length: 14 amino acids. Germline CDR1 and CDR2: SEHNR and FQNEAQ (reference sequence). Deletions cut 5 bases from V and 8 bases from J, with 18 bases between.